The sequence of this TCR beta chain was determined in a study of human T cells and chemical hapten exposure. Unique molecular identifiers were linked by the library to individual cDNA molecules. Per the original methods: Individual samples carried between 23,224 and 690,600 TCRs, with about 88,000 as the median. TCRdb itself ran the RACE reads through MiXCR, one entry per CDR3 protein. In this record, the V and J calls reflect TCRdb's handling and not the investigators' own analysis. Of 120,000 or so distinct CDR3 sequences in the sample, about 11% were seen once. Indicated time point: patch test 3, about 24 weeks after DPC sensitization. Indicated treatment: therapeutic diphenylcyclopropenone sensitization with weekly scalp DPC. Researchers extracted total RNA from unfractionated whole blood. This clonotype came up a few times. The receptor was derived from a woman in her forties or fifties with alopecia areata. Some clones in this sample may be carry-over from other donors' samples. The material sequenced was whole blood, taken in connection with sensitization to the hapten diphenylcyclopropenone (DPC).

CDR3 nucleotide sequence: TGTGCCAGCAGTCTACGGGACGGCCTCTACGAGCAGTACTTC. Translating gives CASSLRDGLYEQYF. This rearrangement joins TRBV27 to TRBJ2-7; D tentatively fits TRBD1 or TRBD2 (5 bases each). The V gene's germline CDR1 is MNHEY and CDR2 SMNVEV (reference sequence). The CDR3 has 14 amino acids. V lost 5 bases, J lost 3 bases, and 14 bases lay in between.